Described below is a single T cell receptor beta chain sequence and its context. What it binds is not known. The data stem from a study of PD-1 blockade in classical Hodgkin lymphoma. This table comes from immunoSEQ multiplex PCR, and its TCRdb copy is limited to in-frame clones, with some not included. The sample lists about 92,000 clones; 75% to 85% were seen once. Documented time point: cycle 4 day 1 (C4D1), after five to seven weeks of nivolumab. Every patient relapsed after autologous stem cell transplantation, and brentuximab vedotin exposure varied. Whole-study findings and limits: Compared with healthy donors, newly diagnosed patients reportedly showed lower baseline TCR diversity. What drove the repertoire differences, possibly disease activity or prior therapy, has not been defined. Patients newly diagnosed and complete responders had comparable baseline diversity.

Here the sequenced sample was peripheral blood mononuclear cells (PBMCs), taken before the fourth cycle of nivolumab. The clonotype originates from a human donor with classical Hodgkin lymphoma.

The CDR3 is CSVAQGGAAYEQYF. The CDR3 DNA sequence: TGCAGCGTTGCGCAAGGTGGGGCTGCGTACGAGCAGTACTTC. The gene calls are TRBV29-1 and TRBJ2-5; D may be TRBD1 (5 bases). The J call may be faulty, since TRBJ2-7 better matches the DNA end. The CDR3 has 14 residues. The germline V gene has CDR1 SQVTM and CDR2 ANQGSEA.